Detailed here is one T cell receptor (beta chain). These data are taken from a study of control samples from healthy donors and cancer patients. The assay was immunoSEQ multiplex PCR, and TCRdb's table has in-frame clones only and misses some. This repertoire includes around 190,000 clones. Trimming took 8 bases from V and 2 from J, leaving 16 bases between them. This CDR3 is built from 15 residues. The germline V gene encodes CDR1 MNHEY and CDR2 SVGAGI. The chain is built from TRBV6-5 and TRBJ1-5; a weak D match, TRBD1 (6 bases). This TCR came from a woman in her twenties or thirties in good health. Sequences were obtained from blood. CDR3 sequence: CASAQGVLGNQPQHF. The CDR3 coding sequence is TGTGCCAGCGCACAGGGTGTGCTTGGCAATCAGCCCCAGCATTTT.